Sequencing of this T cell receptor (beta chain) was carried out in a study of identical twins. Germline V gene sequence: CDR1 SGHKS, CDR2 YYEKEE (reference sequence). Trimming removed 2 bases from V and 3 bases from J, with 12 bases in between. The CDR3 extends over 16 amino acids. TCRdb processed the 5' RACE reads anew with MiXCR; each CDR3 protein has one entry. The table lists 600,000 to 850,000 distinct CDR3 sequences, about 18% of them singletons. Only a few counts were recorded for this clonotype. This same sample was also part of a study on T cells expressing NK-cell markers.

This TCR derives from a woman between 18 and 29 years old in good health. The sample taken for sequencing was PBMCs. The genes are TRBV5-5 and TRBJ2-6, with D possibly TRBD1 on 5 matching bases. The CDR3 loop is CASSFYKGLGANVLTF. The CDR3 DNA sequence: TGTGCCAGCAGCTTTTATAAGGGGCTTGGGGCCAACGTCCTGACTTTC.